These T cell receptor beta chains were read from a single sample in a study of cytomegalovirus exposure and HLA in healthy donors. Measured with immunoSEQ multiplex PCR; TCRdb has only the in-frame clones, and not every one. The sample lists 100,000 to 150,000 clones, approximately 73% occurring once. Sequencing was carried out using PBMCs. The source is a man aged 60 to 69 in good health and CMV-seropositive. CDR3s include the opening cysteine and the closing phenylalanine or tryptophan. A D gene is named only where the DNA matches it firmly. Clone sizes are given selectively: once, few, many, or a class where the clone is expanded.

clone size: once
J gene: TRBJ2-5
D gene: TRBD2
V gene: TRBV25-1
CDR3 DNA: TGTGCCAGCAGTGAGACTAGCGGGGGCCAAGAGACCCAGTACTTC
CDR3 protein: CASSETSGGQETQYF

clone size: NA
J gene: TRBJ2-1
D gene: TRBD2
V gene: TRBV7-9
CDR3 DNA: TGTTCCAGCAGCTTACGAATCGCGGCGGGGGGCAAATACAATGAGCAGTTCTTC
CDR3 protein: CSSSLRIAAGGKYNEQFF

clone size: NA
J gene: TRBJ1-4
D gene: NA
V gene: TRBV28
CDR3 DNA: TGTGCCAGCAGTTTGGGGGGGGTGGATGAAAAACTGTTTTTT
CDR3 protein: CASSLGGVDEKLFF

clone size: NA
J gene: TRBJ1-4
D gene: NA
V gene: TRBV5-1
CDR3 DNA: TGCGCCAGCGCAACAGGGAGTGGAGATGAAAAACTGTTTTTT
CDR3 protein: CASATGSGDEKLFF

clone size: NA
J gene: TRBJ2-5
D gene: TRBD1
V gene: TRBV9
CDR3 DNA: TGTGCCAGCAGCGTAGATCCAGGGACAGGGGGCGCAGAGACCCAGTACTTC
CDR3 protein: CASSVDPGTGGAETQYF

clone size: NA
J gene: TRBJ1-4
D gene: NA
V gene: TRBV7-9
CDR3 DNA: TGTGCCAGCAGCTCTGATACCGGAGGACTGTTTTTT
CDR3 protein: CASSSDTGGLFF

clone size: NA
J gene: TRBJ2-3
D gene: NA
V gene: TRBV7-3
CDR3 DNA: TGTGCCAGCAGCAGAGACAGTGCCTTTGGAGATACGCAGTATTTT
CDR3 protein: CASSRDSAFGDTQYF

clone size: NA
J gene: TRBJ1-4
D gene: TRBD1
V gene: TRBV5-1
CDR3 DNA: TGCGCCAGCAGCCCGGGGACAGTCTCAAATGAAAAACTGTTTTTT
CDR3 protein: CASSPGTVSNEKLFF

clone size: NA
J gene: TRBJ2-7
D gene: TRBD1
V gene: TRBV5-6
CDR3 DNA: TGTGCCAGCAGCTTGGGATACCGGGGACAGGGGGCAAACGAGCAGTACTTC
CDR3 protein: CASSLGYRGQGANEQYF

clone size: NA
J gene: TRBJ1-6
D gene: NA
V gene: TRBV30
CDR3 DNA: TGTGCCCGGAGAATGAGCTATAATTCACCCCTCCACTTT
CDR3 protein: CARRMSYNSPLHF

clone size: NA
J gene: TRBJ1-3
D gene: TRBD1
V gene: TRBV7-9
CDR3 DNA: TGTGCCAGCAGCCATCCCCGGGACAGGGAAAACACCATATATTTT
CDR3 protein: CASSHPRDRENTIYF

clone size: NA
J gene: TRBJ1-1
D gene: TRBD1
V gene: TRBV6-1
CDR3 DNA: TGTGCCAGCAGGGAAGACAGGGTATCGACTGAAGCTTTCTTT
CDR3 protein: CASREDRVSTEAFF

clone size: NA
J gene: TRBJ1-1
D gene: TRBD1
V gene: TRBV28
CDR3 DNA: TGTGCCAGCAGTACCGCCGGGACAGGGGGGCCTGAAGCTTTCTTT
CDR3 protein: CASSTAGTGGPEAFF

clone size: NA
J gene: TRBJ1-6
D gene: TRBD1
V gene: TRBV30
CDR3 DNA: TGTGCCTGGAGTGTGGACAGGGATTCACCCCTCCACTTT
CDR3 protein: CAWSVDRDSPLHF

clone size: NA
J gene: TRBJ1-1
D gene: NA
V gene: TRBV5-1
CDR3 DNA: TGCGCCAGCCAAACTTCCAGCGCAGGGGATAACACTGAAGCTTTCTTT
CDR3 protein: CASQTSSAGDNTEAFF

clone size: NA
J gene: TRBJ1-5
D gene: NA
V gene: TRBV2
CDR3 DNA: TGTGCCAGCAGTGAAGCGCTTGGCGGCAGCCTTTGGCCCCAGCATTTT
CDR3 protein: CASSEALGGSLWPQHF

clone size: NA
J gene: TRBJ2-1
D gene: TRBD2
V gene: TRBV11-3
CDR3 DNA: TGTGCCAGCAGCCCGGGGGGGTTGGGTAATGAGCAGTTCTTC
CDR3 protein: CASSPGGLGNEQFF

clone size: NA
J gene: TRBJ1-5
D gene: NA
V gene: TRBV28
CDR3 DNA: TGTGCCAGCAGTTCTCCCCCCAAGGACACCCGAGGGCATTTT
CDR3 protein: CASSSPPKDTRGHF

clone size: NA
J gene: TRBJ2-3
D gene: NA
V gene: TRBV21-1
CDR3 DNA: TGTGCCAGCAGCACACCAGGGACGGGGAGGGTCGATACGCAGTATTTT
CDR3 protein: CASSTPGTGRVDTQYF

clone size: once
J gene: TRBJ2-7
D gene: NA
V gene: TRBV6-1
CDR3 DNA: TGTGCCAGCAGTGAACTGCAGACCTCACTATCCGAGCAGTACTTC
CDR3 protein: CASSELQTSLSEQYF

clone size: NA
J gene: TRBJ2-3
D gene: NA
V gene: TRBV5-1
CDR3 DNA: TGCGCCAGCAGCTGGGGACCTAGCGCGGATACGCAGTATTTT
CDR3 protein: CASSWGPSADTQYF

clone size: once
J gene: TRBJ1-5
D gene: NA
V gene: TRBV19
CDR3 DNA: TGTGCCAGTAACAATCCGGGACATGGGGGTCAGCCCCAGCATTTT
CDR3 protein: CASNNPGHGGQPQHF

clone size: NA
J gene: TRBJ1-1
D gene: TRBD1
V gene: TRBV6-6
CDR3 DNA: TGTGCCAGCAGCCAAGACAGGGGACCCACTGAAGCTTTCTTT
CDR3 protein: CASSQDRGPTEAFF

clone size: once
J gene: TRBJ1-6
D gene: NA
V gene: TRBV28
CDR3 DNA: TGTGCCAGCAACATAGGGGGAGTCAATTCACCCCTCCACTTT
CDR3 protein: CASNIGGVNSPLHF

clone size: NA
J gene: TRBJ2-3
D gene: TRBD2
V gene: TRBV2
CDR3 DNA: TGTGCCAGCAGGACTAGCGGGAGCACAGATACGCAGTATTTT
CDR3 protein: CASRTSGSTDTQYF

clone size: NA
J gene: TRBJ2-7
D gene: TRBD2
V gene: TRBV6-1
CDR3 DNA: TGTGCCAGCGGCCCGATAGCGGGGGGGCCATACGAGCAGTACTTC
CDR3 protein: CASGPIAGGPYEQYF

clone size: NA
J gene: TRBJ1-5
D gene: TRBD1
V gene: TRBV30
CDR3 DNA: TGTGCCTGGGCCCAGGGGGACAATCAGCCCCAGCATTTT
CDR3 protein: CAWAQGDNQPQHF

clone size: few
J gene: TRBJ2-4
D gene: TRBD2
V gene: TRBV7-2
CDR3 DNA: TGTGCCAGCAGAAGGGGGCTAGCGGGGGAAGGCATTCAGTACTTC
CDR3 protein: CASRRGLAGEGIQYF

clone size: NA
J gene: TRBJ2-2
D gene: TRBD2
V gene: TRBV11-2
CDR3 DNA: TGTGCCAGCAGCTTCCTCGGGGGGGCGAACACCGGGGAGCTGTTTTTT
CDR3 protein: CASSFLGGANTGELFF

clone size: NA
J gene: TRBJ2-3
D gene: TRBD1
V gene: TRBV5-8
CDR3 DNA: TGTGCCAGCAGTATACAGGGGGCAGATACGCAGTATTTT
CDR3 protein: CASSIQGADTQYF

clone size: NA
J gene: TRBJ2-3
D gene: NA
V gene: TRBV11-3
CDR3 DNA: TGTGCCAGCAGCTTAGCCAGGGGCACAGATACGCAGTATTTT
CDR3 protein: CASSLARGTDTQYF

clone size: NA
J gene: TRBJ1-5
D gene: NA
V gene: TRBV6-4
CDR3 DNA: TGTGCCAGCAGTGACTCGAGTGGGAGACCCAATCAGCCCCAGCATTTT
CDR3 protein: CASSDSSGRPNQPQHF

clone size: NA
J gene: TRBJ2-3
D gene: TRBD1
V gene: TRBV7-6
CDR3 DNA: TGTGCCAGCAGCCCGTGGGGTGTAGGGGGCATCTCAGATACGCAGTATTTT
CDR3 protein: CASSPWGVGGISDTQYF

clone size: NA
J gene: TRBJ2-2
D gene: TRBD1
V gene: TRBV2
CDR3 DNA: TGTGCCAGCAGATCCCAGGGGGAACACGGGGAGCTGTTTTTT
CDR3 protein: CASRSQGEHGELFF

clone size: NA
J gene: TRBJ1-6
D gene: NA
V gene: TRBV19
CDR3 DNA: TGTGCCAGTACCGAAAAGAACAGGGCTCTGAGGGATTCACCCCTCCACTTT
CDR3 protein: CASTEKNRALRDSPLHF

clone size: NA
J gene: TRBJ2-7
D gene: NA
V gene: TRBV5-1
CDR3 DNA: TGCGCCAGCAGCTTGGGAAGTCTATCCTACGAGCAGTACTTC
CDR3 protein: CASSLGSLSYEQYF

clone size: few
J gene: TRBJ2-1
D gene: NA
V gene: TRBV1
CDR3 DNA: TGCACCAGCAGCCAAGGGGGAGCGCGGAGCTCCTACAATGAGCAGTTCTTC
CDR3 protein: CTSSQGGARSSYNEQFF

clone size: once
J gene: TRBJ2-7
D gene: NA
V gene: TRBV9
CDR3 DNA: TGTGCCAGCAGCGTAGACGGTATCTCCTACGAGCAGTACTTC
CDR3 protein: CASSVDGISYEQYF

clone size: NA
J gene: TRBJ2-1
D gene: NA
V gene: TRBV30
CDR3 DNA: TGTGCCTGGATTGGGGTCGGGGATGAGCAGTTCTTC
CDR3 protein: CAWIGVGDEQFF

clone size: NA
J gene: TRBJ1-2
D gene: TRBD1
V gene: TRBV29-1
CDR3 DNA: TGCAGCGTTAAAGACAGGGCTAACTATGGCTACACCTTC
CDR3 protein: CSVKDRANYGYTF

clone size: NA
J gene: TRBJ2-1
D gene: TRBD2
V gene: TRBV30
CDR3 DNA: TGTGCCTGGAGTGATGGGCTAGCGGGGGGCGATGAGCAGTTCTTC
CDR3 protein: CAWSDGLAGGDEQFF

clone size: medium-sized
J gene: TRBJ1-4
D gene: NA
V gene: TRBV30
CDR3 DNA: TGTGCCTGGAGTCAGTTAGGGGGAACTAATGAAAAACTGTTTTTT
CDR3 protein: CAWSQLGGTNEKLFF

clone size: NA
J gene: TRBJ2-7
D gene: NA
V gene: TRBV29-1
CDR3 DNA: TGCAGCGTTTTATTCCGGAGCTCCTACGAGCAGTACTTC
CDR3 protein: CSVLFRSSYEQYF

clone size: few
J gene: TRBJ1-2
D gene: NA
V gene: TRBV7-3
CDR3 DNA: TGTGCCAGCAGCGTGGGGGGAGGCTATGGCTACACCTTC
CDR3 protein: CASSVGGGYGYTF

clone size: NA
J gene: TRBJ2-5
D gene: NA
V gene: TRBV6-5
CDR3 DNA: TGTGCCAGCCGCGGGGACTTGAGAGAGACCCAGTACTTC
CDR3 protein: CASRGDLRETQYF

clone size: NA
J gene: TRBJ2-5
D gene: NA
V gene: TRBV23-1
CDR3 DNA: TGCGCCAGCAGTCAAGCTAGGGAGACCCAGTACTTC
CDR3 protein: CASSQARETQYF

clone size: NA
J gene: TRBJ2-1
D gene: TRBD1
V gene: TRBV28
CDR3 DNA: TGTGCCAGCAGTATCTCAGGGGGCCTGGGTTGGAATGAGCAGTTCTTC
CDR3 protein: CASSISGGLGWNEQFF

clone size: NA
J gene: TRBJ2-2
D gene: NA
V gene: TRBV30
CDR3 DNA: TGTGCCTGGACCGCCAAGGCCCACAGTCCCACCGGGGAGCTGTTTTTT
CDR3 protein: CAWTAKAHSPTGELFF

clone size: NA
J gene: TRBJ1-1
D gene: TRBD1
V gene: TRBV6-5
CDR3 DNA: TGTGCCAGCAAAAGGGGGCGCGCCACTGAAGCTTTCTTT
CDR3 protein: CASKRGRATEAFF

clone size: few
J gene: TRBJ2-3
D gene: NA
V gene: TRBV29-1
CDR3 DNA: TGCAGCGTTGAGAGCTTCACAGATACGCAGTATTTT
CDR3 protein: CSVESFTDTQYF

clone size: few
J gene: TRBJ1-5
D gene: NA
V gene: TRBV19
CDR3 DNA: TGTGCCAGTAGTTTACTAGGGTACAATCAGCCCCAGCATTTT
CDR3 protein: CASSLLGYNQPQHF

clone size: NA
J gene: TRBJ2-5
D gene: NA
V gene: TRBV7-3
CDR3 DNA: TGTGCCAGCAGCGGGACCCGGGGGGAGACCCAGTACTTC
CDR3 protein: CASSGTRGETQYF

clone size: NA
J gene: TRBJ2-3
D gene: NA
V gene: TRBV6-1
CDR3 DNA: TGTGCCACGGGACAAAGACGAACAGATACGCAGTATTTT
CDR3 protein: CATGQRRTDTQYF

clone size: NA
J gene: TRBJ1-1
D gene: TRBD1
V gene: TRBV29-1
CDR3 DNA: TGCAGCGGGCGACAGGGGAGGATGAACACTGAAGCTTTCTTT
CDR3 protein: CSGRQGRMNTEAFF

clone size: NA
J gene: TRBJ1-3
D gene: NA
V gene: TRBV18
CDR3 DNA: TGTGCCAGCTCACCCGCCGAGGGTGGAAACACCATATATTTT
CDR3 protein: CASSPAEGGNTIYF